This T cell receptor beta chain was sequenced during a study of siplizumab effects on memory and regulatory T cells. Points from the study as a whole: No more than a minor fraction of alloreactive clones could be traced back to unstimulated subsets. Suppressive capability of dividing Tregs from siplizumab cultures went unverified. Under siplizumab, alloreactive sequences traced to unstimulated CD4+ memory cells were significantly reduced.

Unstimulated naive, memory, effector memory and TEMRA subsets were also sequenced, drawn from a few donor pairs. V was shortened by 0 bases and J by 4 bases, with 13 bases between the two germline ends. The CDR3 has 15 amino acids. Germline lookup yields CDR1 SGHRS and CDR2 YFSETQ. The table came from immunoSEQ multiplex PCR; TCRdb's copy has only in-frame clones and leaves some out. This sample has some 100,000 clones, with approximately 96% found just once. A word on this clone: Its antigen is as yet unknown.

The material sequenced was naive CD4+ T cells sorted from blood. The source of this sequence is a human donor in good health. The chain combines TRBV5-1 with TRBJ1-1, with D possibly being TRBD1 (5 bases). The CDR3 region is CASSLVRGYGTEAFF. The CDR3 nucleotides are TGCGCCAGCAGCTTGGTTCGGGGGTATGGCACTGAAGCTTTCTTT.